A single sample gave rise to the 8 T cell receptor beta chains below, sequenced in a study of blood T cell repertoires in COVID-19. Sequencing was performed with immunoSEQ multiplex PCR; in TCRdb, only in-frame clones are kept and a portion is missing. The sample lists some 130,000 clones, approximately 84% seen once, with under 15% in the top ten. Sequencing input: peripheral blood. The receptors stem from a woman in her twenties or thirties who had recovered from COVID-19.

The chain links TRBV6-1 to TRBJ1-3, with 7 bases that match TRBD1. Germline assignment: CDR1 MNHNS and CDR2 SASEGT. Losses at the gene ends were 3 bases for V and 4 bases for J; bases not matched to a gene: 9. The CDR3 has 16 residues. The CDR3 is CASSELRQGEGNTIYF. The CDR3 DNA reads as TGTGCCAGCAGTGAGCTACGACAGGGAGAAGGAAACACCATATATTTT.

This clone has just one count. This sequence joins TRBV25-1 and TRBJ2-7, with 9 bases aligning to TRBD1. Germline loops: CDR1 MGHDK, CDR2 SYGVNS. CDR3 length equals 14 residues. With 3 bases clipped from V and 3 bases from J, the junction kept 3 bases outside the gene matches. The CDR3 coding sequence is TGTGCCAGCAGTGATTCGGGACAGGGCTACGAGCAGTACTTC. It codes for CASSDSGQGYEQYF.

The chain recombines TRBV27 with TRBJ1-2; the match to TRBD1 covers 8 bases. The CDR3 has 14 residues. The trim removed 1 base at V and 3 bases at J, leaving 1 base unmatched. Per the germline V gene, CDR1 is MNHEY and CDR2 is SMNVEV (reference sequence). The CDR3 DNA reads TGTGCCAGCAGTTTATTGGGACAGGACTATGGCTACACCTTC. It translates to CASSLLGQDYGYTF.

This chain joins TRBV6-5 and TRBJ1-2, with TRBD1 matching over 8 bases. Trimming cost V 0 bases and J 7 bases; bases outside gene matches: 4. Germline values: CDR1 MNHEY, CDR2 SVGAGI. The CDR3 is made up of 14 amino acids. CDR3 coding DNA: TGTGCCAGCAGTTACTCGACCCAGGGGGCTGGCTACACCTTC. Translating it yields CASSYSTQGAGYTF.

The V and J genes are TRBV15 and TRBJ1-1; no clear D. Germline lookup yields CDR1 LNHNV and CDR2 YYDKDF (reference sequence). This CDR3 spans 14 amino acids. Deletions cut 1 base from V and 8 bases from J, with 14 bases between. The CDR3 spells CATSRADMRPEAFF. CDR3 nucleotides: TGTGCCACCAGCAGAGCTGACATGAGACCAGAAGCTTTCTTT.

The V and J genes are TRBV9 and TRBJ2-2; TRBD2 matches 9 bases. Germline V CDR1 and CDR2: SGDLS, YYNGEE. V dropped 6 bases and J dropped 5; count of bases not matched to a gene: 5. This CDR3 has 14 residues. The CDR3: CASMRGGQTGELFF. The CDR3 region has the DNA TGTGCCAGCATGCGGGGGGGCCAAACCGGGGAGCTGTTTTTT.

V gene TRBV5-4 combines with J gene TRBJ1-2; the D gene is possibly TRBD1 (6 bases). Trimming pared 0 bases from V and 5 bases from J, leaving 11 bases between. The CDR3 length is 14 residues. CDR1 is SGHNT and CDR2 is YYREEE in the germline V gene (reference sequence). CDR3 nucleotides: TGTGCCAGCAGCTTGGAGCAGGGGAAATATGGCTACACCTTC. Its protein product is CASSLEQGKYGYTF.

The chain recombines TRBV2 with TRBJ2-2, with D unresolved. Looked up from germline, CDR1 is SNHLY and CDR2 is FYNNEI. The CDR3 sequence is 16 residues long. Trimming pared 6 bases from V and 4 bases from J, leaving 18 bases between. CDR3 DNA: TGTGCCAGCAGGGTAGCTAGTCCCCTAGGCACCGGGGAGCTGTTTTTT. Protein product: CASRVASPLGTGELFF.